These 5 T cell receptor beta chains were sequenced from one sample in a study of neurological immune-mediated disorders. MiXCR, applied by TCRdb to the 5' RACE reads, yields one record per CDR3 protein. Here the sample spans tens of thousands of distinct CDR3 sequences, about 9.4% being singletons. The material sequenced was PBMCs. The receptors shown here come from a man in his forties or fifties in good health.

The sample holds a few counts of this clonotype. V and J are TRBV7-6 and TRBJ2-1, with D possibly being TRBD2 (5 bases). The CDR3 totals 12 residues. Germline assignment: CDR1 SGHVS and CDR2 FNYEAQ. Trimming shortened V by 5 bases and J by 7 bases, and 9 bases separated the two germline ends. The CDR3 DNA reads TGTGCCAGCAGCCTAAGGGAGAATGAGCAGTTCTTC. Residues: CASSLRENEQFF.

Many counts were recorded for this clonotype. V is TRBV20-1 and J is TRBJ2-7, with TRBD2 matching 12 bases. CDR1 and CDR2 from the germline V gene are DFQATT and SNEGSKA (reference sequence). The junction had 6 bases not matched to a gene; V was cut back by 5 bases and J by 1 base. This CDR3 contains 15 residues. The CDR3 is CSALQGLAGSYEQYF. DNA for the CDR3: TGCAGTGCTCTTCAGGGACTAGCGGGTTCCTACGAGCAGTACTTC.

This clonotype was counted at least ten times. This rearrangement joins TRBV6-6 to TRBJ2-2, with 7 nucleotides matching TRBD2. The CDR3 is 18 amino acids. Trimming at V came to 4 bases and at J to 2 bases, leaving 13 bases not matched to a gene. Germline-derived CDR1 and CDR2 are MNHNY and SVGAGI (reference sequence). CDR3 amino acids: CASSSFRTRTSNTGELFF. The DNA of the CDR3 is TGTGCCAGCAGTTCCTTTCGGACACGGACTAGTAACACCGGGGAGCTGTTTTTT.

This clonotype was counted at least ten times. This chain connects TRBV5-6 to TRBJ2-7, with D unresolved. This CDR3 comprises 13 residues. Looked up from germline, CDR1 is SGHDT and CDR2 is YYEEEE. Trimming shortened V by 0 bases and J by 0 bases, and 4 bases separated the two germline ends. CDR3 sequence: CASSLGASYEQYF. The CDR3 DNA reads as TGTGCCAGCAGCTTGGGGGCCTCCTACGAGCAGTACTTC.

The sample holds many counts of this clonotype. The chain employs TRBV5-1 and TRBJ2-5; 10 bases line up with TRBD1. With V trimmed by 4 bases and J by 4 bases, 7 bases remained unmatched. This CDR3 region has 15 residues. Germline loops: CDR1 SGHRS, CDR2 YFSETQ. The CDR3 protein is CASSRRQGAPETQYF. Here the CDR3 DNA reads TGCGCCAGCAGCCGGAGACAGGGGGCACCAGAGACCCAGTACTTC.